Each of the 27 T cell receptor beta chains below was sequenced from the same sample in a study of T and B cells in COVID-19 patients. Each TRB amplification used roughly 240-550 ng of genomic DNA from blood. TRB rearrangements were amplified by multiplex PCR with BIOMED2 TRB-A/B primers. Each CDR3 protein is one row after TCRdb ran MiXCR on the multiplex PCR reads. The sample holds about 2,900 distinct CDR3 sequences, around a quarter seen once. Sequenced: blood. The receptors were gathered from a human donor with active COVID-19.

This chain uses TRBV5-5 with TRBJ1-1, with TRBD1 matching over 8 bases. Germline V gene lookup returns CDR1 SGHKS and CDR2 YYEKEE (reference sequence). This CDR3 has 17 amino acids. The V gene end was trimmed by 3 bases and the J gene end by 0 bases; junction bases not matched to a gene: 10. The CDR3 sequence is CASSWPWDRTMNTEAFF. Written as DNA, the CDR3 is TGTGCCAGCAGCTGGCCGTGGGACAGGACTATGAACACTGAAGCTTTCTTT.

This clonotype was observed a few times. The chain combines TRBV11-3 with TRBJ1-6; 7 bases line up with TRBD1. This CDR3 comprises 16 residues. The junction had 4 bases not matched to a gene; V was cut back by 5 bases and J by 0 bases. The germline CDR1 and CDR2 sequences are SGHNT and YENEEA. The CDR3 region has the DNA TGTGCCAGCAGCCCGACAGGGACCTCCTATAATTCACCCCTCCACTTT. It translates to CASSPTGTSYNSPLHF.

The rearrangement joins TRBV2 to TRBJ1-5; no clear D. V lost 4 bases, J lost 2 bases, and 9 bases lay in between. CDR1 and CDR2 (germline): SNHLY, FYNNEI. CDR3 length equals 14 residues. The CDR3 nucleotides are TGTGCCAGCAGTGCCGGTACAGGCAATCAGCCCCAGCATTTT. Translating it yields CASSAGTGNQPQHF.

J is TRBJ1-6 and V is TRBV6-5, with a tentative D call TRBD1 (6 bases). The CDR3 loop spans 12 amino acids. V shed 6 bases and J shed 11 bases, with 11 bases lying between them. The V gene's germline CDR1 is MNHEY and CDR2 SVGAGI. The CDR3 nucleotides read TGTGCCAGCAGCCAGACAGGAACACCCCTCCACTTT. Translation gives CASSQTGTPLHF.

This clonotype is medium-sized in the sample. The chain recombines TRBV19 with TRBJ2-1; TRBD2 aligns across 9 bases. The CDR3 loop spans 17 amino acids. V was clipped by 1 base and J by 7 bases; unmatched bases: 11. Germline CDR1 and CDR2: LNHDA and SQIVND (reference sequence). The DNA for the CDR3 is TGTGCCAGTAGTATAGTGTCGCGGGGGGGCCTCGGTAATGAGCAGTTCTTC. Protein sequence: CASSIVSRGGLGNEQFF.

V gene TRBV20-1 combines with J gene TRBJ1-1, with no clear D. CDR1 and CDR2 (germline): DFQATT, SNEGSKA (reference sequence). CDR3 length: 10 residues. V lost 6 bases, J lost 3 bases, and 5 bases lay in between. The CDR3 sequence: CSAGDTEAFF. CDR3 DNA: TGCAGTGCCGGGGACACTGAAGCTTTCTTT.

Within the sample, this clonotype is medium-sized. The V call is TRBV30, the J call TRBJ1-6; no reliable D call. This CDR3 contains 13 residues. Trimming pared 3 bases from V and 3 bases from J, leaving 6 bases between. The germline gives CDR1 GTSNPN, CDR2 SVGIG (reference sequence). Here the CDR3 reads CAWRGNYNSPLHF. CDR3 nucleotides: TGTGCCTGGAGGGGCAACTATAATTCACCCCTCCACTTT.

This clonotype showed up just a few times. The chain combines TRBV9 with TRBJ2-5; 8 positions agree with TRBD2. This CDR3 comprises 15 residues. Trimming removed 4 bases from V and 4 bases from J; junction bases left unmatched: 9. Germline values: CDR1 SGDLS, CDR2 YYNGEE. The DNA for the CDR3 is TGTGCCAGCAGCCCCTGGGGGACTAGGTCAGAGACCCAGTACTTC. Its protein product is CASSPWGTRSETQYF.

Sample share makes this clonotype medium-sized (0.01 to 0.1%). V gene TRBV10-1 combines with J gene TRBJ2-4, with 10 bases lining up with TRBD1. The CDR3 covers 14 residues. The V segment lost 6 bases and the J segment 7 bases; nucleotides outside the gene matches: 6. Per the germline V gene, CDR1 is WNHNN and CDR2 is SYGVQD (reference sequence). CDR3 coding DNA: TGCGCCAGCAGCATGAGACAGGGGGCCAACATTCAGTACTTC. It codes for CASSMRQGANIQYF.

This clonotype was observed at least ten times. V is TRBV6-1 and J is TRBJ1-5, with 8 bases identical to TRBD1. This CDR3 is built from 20 residues. CDR1 is MNHNS, CDR2 SASEGT, per germline. With 4 bases clipped from V and 0 bases from J, the junction kept 17 bases outside the gene matches. The CDR3 region has the DNA TGTGCCAGCAGTGGGGCGATTCCGGGACAGGTTACTCCTAGCAATCAGCCCCAGCATTTT. This sequence encodes CASSGAIPGQVTPSNQPQHF.

The chain joins TRBV20-1 to TRBJ2-1; D perhaps matches TRBD1 (7 bases). CDR3 length equals 11 residues. Germline values: CDR1 DFQATT, CDR2 SNEGSKA (reference sequence). Trimming stripped 6 bases from V and 9 bases from J, with 12 bases between. CDR3 protein: CSALRGAEQFF. The DNA of the CDR3 is TGCAGTGCACTCAGGGGGGCTGAGCAGTTCTTC.

The chain joins TRBV20-1 to TRBJ2-7, with 7 bases identical to TRBD1. CDR1 DFQATT and CDR2 SNEGSKA come from the germline V gene (reference sequence). V lost 5 bases and J lost 0; bases outside the gene matches: 7. CDR3 length equals 14 residues. In DNA form, the CDR3 reads TGCAGTGCTCCCCAATGGGACAGCTCCTACGAGCAGTACTTC. Translation: CSAPQWDSSYEQYF.

In its sample, this clonotype was seen a few times. Here the CDR3 reads CASSLGSTSSGNTIYF. The CDR3 DNA sequence: TGCGCCAGCAGCTTGGGCAGCACCAGCTCTGGAAACACCATATATTTT. The rearrangement joins TRBV5-1 to TRBJ1-3; the D is unclear. V lost 0 bases and J lost 0, with 10 bases in between. CDR3 size: 16 residues. The germline V gene has CDR1 SGHRS and CDR2 YFSETQ.

This clonotype is labeled as medium-sized. The V call is TRBV6-6, the J call TRBJ1-1; D might be TRBD1 (6 bases). CDR1 and CDR2 from the germline V gene are MNHNY and SVGAGI (reference sequence). Trimming pared 2 bases from V and 1 base from J, leaving 8 bases between. The CDR3 is 14 amino acids. CDR3 DNA sequence: TGTGCCAGCAGTTACGGACAGAGGAACACTGAAGCTTTCTTT. Its protein is CASSYGQRNTEAFF.

This clonotype is deemed medium-sized. The rearrangement links TRBV12-3 or TRBV12-4 to TRBJ2-2; the match to TRBD1 covers 10 bases. CDR3 length: 16 residues. V lost 1 base and J lost 4; bases outside the gene matches: 3. CDR3 sequence reads: CASSLGDRGGTGELFF. The CDR3 DNA is TGTGCCAGCAGTTTAGGGGACAGGGGTGGCACCGGGGAGCTGTTTTTT.

This clonotype was counted only a few times. V usage is TRBV27 and J usage is TRBJ1-6; D perhaps matches TRBD1 (6 bases). The CDR3 length is 15 residues. With 2 bases removed from V and 8 bases from J, the gap between germline ends came to 13 bases. Germline CDR1 is MNHEY and CDR2 is SMNVEV (reference sequence). This CDR3 is CASSLGAGAYSPLHF. CDR3 nucleotide sequence: TGTGCCAGCAGTTTAGGGGCAGGGGCGTATTCACCCCTCCACTTT.

For this clonotype: This sequence may be a read error, since a much larger clone differs from it by one base. The CDR3 sequence: CASSWASGGPPCGDTQYF. The DNA for the CDR3 is TGCGCCAGCAGCTGGGCTAGCGGGGGTCCACCCTGTGGAGATACGCAGTATTTT. The rearrangement joins TRBV5-1 to TRBJ2-3; 10 bases are a match to TRBD2. The CDR3 length is 18 residues. Trimming cost V 3 bases and J 5 bases; bases outside gene matches: 15. Germline values: CDR1 SGHRS, CDR2 YFSETQ.

The CDR3 loop is CASGGGGGNGYTF. CDR3 DNA: TGCGCCAGCGGGGGAGGGGGCGGCAATGGCTACACCTTC. The chain combines TRBV10-2 with TRBJ1-2; 7 nucleotides align to TRBD1. Per germline, CDR1 WSHSY and CDR2 SAAADI. This CDR3 comprises 13 residues. The trim removed 8 bases at V and 6 bases at J, leaving 9 bases unmatched.

This clonotype is judged medium-sized (0.01 to 0.1%). The junction differs from germline at one of its ends, possibly a read error. The CDR3 loop reads CASSPASSYNENLFF. CDR3 nucleotides: TGTGCCAGCTCACCGGCCTCCTCATATAATGAAAACCTGTTTTTT. This rearrangement joins TRBV18 to TRBJ1-4; D gene ambiguous. Germline V gene sequence: CDR1 KGHSH, CDR2 LQKENI. This CDR3 region has 15 residues. Filled out from reference TRBV18 and TRBJ1-4, the complete variable domain reads NAGVMQNPRHLVRRRGQEARLRCSPMKGHSHVYWYRQLPEEGLKFMVYLQKENIIDESGMPKERFSAEFPKEGPSILRIQQVVRGDSAAYFCASSPASSYNENLFFGSGTQLSVL.

This rearrangement joins TRBV4-2 to TRBJ2-2; TRBD2 agrees at 9 bases. V was clipped by 3 bases and J by 7 bases; unmatched bases: 18. The V gene's germline CDR1 is LGHNA and CDR2 YNFKEQ. CDR3 length: 19 residues. Here the CDR3 DNA reads TGTGCCAGCAGCCAGGTTTCGCGGCTAGCGGGGCGCGGGGGCGGGGAGCTGTTTTTT. It encodes CASSQVSRLAGRGGGELFF.

This clonotype was picked up a small number of times. CDR3 residues: CSASETGFEQYF. The CDR3 coding sequence is TGCAGTGCTAGTGAAACAGGTTTCGAGCAGTACTTC. The V call is TRBV20-1, the J call TRBJ2-7, with TRBD1 as a possible D gene (5 bases). The germline gives CDR1 DFQATT, CDR2 SNEGSKA (reference sequence). Trimming removed 3 bases from V and 6 bases from J, with 12 bases in between. This CDR3 has 12 amino acids.

Sample share makes this clonotype medium-sized. The chain recombines TRBV5-1 with TRBJ2-1; 11 nucleotides align to TRBD2. The CDR3 has 16 residues. The J segment lost 7 bases and the V segment lost 4 bases, leaving 10 bases of the junction unmatched. CDR1 and CDR2 (germline): SGHRS, YFSETQ. CDR3 in amino acids: CASSTLAGGTGNEQFF. The CDR3 nucleotides read TGCGCCAGCAGCACCCTAGCGGGGGGTACCGGGAATGAGCAGTTCTTC.

This clonotype has a handful of counts. The chain uses TRBV5-1 and TRBJ2-1; TRBD1 matches at 7 bases. Germline CDR1 is SGHRS and CDR2 is YFSETQ. J gave up 1 base and V 4 bases, and 17 bases lay outside the gene matches. This CDR3 is 19 amino acids long. The CDR3 DNA sequence: TGCGCCAGCAGCCGCCCGAAACAGGGGTCTACACTTTCCTACAATGAGCAGTTCTTC. It encodes CASSRPKQGSTLSYNEQFF.

This rearrangement joins TRBV19 to TRBJ2-3, with 12 bases matching TRBD2. Looked up from germline, CDR1 is LNHDA and CDR2 is SQIVND (reference sequence). The J segment lost 4 bases and the V segment lost 5 bases, leaving 7 bases of the junction unmatched. The CDR3 is 16 amino acids. CDR3 sequence: CASSPRLAGVSDTQYF. CDR3 in DNA: TGTGCCAGTAGTCCCCGACTAGCGGGGGTCTCAGATACGCAGTATTTT.

The chain joins TRBV5-1 to TRBJ2-4; weak D call: TRBD2 (6 bases). V was trimmed by 4 bases and J by 5 bases, leaving 16 bases between them. Germline V gene sequence: CDR1 SGHRS, CDR2 YFSETQ. This CDR3 is 15 amino acids long. CDR3 amino acids: CASSGGSRAQNIQYF. In nucleotides, the CDR3 is TGCGCCAGCAGCGGAGGGAGTCGCGCCCAAAACATTCAGTACTTC.

By share, this clonotype ranks as large. CDR3 DNA: TGTGCCAGTAGTTCCCCAGGAGGGGGGGCAATAGATACGCAGTATTTT. Its protein product is CASSSPGGGAIDTQYF. The chain couples TRBV19 to TRBJ2-3, with D perhaps TRBD2 (7 bases). The germline CDR1 and CDR2 sequences are LNHDA and SQIVND (reference sequence). The germline V and J ends were trimmed by 5 bases and 5 bases, with 20 bases remaining between them. This CDR3 is built from 16 residues.

The V call is TRBV20-1, the J call TRBJ1-3; D unresolved. Germline-derived CDR1 and CDR2 are DFQATT and SNEGSKA (reference sequence). The ends were cut back, 3 bases at V and 1 base at J, with 10 bases in the middle. CDR3 length: 14 residues. CDR3 nucleotide sequence: TGCAGTGCTAGGAGGGCGGGGTCTGGAAACACCATATATTTT. It is translated as CSARRAGSGNTIYF.